This TCR beta chain was observed in a study of T-cell memory formation after mild COVID-19. The CDR3 length is 16 residues. V shed 5 bases and J 1 base; nucleotides not matched to a gene: 11. Germline assignment: CDR1 DFQATT and CDR2 SNEGSKA (reference sequence). TCRdb re-called the 5' RACE reads through MiXCR, storing one row per CDR3 protein. The sample has around 450,000 distinct CDR3 sequences; roughly 24% are singletons. This TCR came from an adult woman who had mild COVID-19 (a few samples of this study predate the infection). Cell type and time point are not known. Sequencing was carried out using PBMCs or a T cell subset sorted from them (not recorded which). The chain links TRBV20-1 to TRBJ2-1; 7 bases are shared with TRBD2. In DNA form, the CDR3 reads TGCAGTGCTCCACGGGAGCGGGGAAGATCCTACAATGAGCAGTTCTTC. As protein: CSAPRERGRSYNEQFF.